The 22 T cell receptor beta chains below were found in one sample sequenced in a study of blood T cell repertoires in COVID-19 (TCRdb year 2020). Library method: the immunoSEQ multiplex PCR assay. TCRdb retrieved this table from immuneACCESS and kept in-frame rearrangements only. Not all clones are present; in checked studies, unresolved V genes account for under half, and no reason is known for the remainder. The table for this sample lists 250,000 or so clones; roughly four fifths of them were counted only once. Under 4.5% of the sample belongs to the ten largest clones. The sample comprised peripheral blood. The receptors originated from a man between 45 and 60 years old with acute or convalescent COVID-19.

This chain connects TRBV28 to TRBJ1-1, with D perhaps matching TRBD1 (5 bases). The CDR3 runs to 14 residues. The V and J ends lost 6 bases and 1 base respectively, with 12 bases between them. Germline assignment: CDR1 MDHEN and CDR2 SYDVKM. The chain's CDR3 is CASSLMGGNTEAFF. In nucleotides, the CDR3 is TGTGCCAGCAGCCTAATGGGGGGGAACACTGAAGCTTTCTTT.

J is TRBJ2-7 and V is TRBV25-1; D unclear. V lost 3 bases, J lost 2 bases, and 8 bases lay in between. Germline-derived CDR1 and CDR2 are MGHDK and SYGVNS. This CDR3 is 13 amino acids long. DNA for the CDR3: TGTGCCAGCAGTGATAGGAGAACCTACGAGCAGTACTTC. It is translated as CASSDRRTYEQYF.

The genes are TRBV25-1 and TRBJ1-1, with D hard to call. The CDR3 runs to 14 residues. Germline lookup yields CDR1 MGHDK and CDR2 SYGVNS. The ends were cut back, 1 base at V and 1 base at J, with 7 bases in the middle. Here the CDR3 reads CASSEWTENTEAFF. The CDR3 DNA is TGTGCCAGCAGTGAATGGACTGAGAACACTGAAGCTTTCTTT.

This clone was counted a few times. The genes are TRBV10-2 and TRBJ1-1; no clear D. Germline V gene lookup returns CDR1 WSHSY and CDR2 SAAADI. The CDR3 consists of 13 residues. V shed 7 bases and J shed 5 bases, with 14 bases lying between them. For the CDR3, the DNA is TGCGCCAGCATTCTACCTCGAGGGACTGAAGCTTTCTTT. It yields the protein CASILPRGTEAFF.

The chain uses TRBV11-2 and TRBJ2-3; D possibly corresponds to TRBD2 (5 bases). The CDR3 extends over 15 amino acids. Germline V gives CDR1 SGHAT, CDR2 FQNNGV. V was shortened by 5 bases and J by 1 base, with 13 bases between the two germline ends. The CDR3 sequence: CASSTTRGGTDTQYF. CDR3 coding DNA: TGTGCCAGCAGCACCACCCGGGGTGGCACAGATACGCAGTATTTT. Supplemented by reference TRBV11-2 and TRBJ2-3, the full variable domain reads EAGVAQSPRYKIIEKRQSVAFWCNPISGHATLYWYQQILGQGPKLLIQFQNNGVVDDSQLPKDRFSAERLKGVDSTLKIQPAKLEDSAVYLCASSTTRGGTDTQYFGPGTRLTVL.

The J gene is TRBJ2-7, the V gene TRBV28; 10 bases fit TRBD2. V lost 5 bases to trimming and J lost 2 bases; unmatched junction nucleotides: 6. The CDR3 contains 15 residues. From germline, CDR1 is MDHEN and CDR2 SYDVKM. The CDR3 reads CASSPIAGGPYEQYF. CDR3 bases: TGTGCCAGCAGTCCTATAGCGGGAGGACCCTACGAGCAGTACTTC. Full variable domain (rest looked up from reference TRBV28 and TRBJ2-7): DVKVTQSSRYLVKRTGEKVFLECVQDMDHENMFWYRQDPGLGLRLIYFSYDVKMKEKGDIPEGYSVSREKKERFSLILESASTNQTSMYLCASSPIAGGPYEQYFGPGTRLTVT.

The chain has TRBV5-1 and TRBJ2-3; D uncertain. This CDR3 is built from 15 residues. V was shortened by 2 bases and J by 2 bases, with 12 bases between the two germline ends. Looked up from germline, CDR1 is SGHRS and CDR2 is YFSETQ. In DNA, the CDR3 is TGCGCCAGCAGCTTAGGTACAGAGTTCACAGATACGCAGTATTTT. It encodes CASSLGTEFTDTQYF.

The chain combines TRBV28 with TRBJ2-5, with no clear D. With 5 bases removed from V and 4 bases from J, the gap between germline ends came to 8 bases. This CDR3 contains 12 residues. Germline assignment: CDR1 MDHEN and CDR2 SYDVKM. The CDR3 sequence: CASSQLVETQYF. The CDR3 nucleotides read TGTGCCAGCAGTCAACTGGTAGAGACCCAGTACTTC.

The genes are TRBV25-1 and TRBJ2-5; D is possibly TRBD2 (6 bases). The CDR3 contains 14 residues. V was clipped by 4 bases and J by 3 bases, with 12 bases between them. CDR1 is MGHDK, CDR2 SYGVNS, per germline. The CDR3 DNA reads as TGTGCCAGCAGTGCCGGAGGGTCCAAAGAGACCCAGTACTTC. Protein product: CASSAGGSKETQYF.

The genes are TRBV7-2 and TRBJ2-1; possible D gene TRBD1, 5 bases. The CDR3 loop spans 15 amino acids. Germline CDR1 reads SGHTA; CDR2 reads FQGNSA. Trimming took 1 base from V and 4 from J, leaving 11 bases between them. CDR3 in DNA: TGTGCCAGCAGCTTAGGGGGCAGGGCATACAATGAGCAGTTCTTC. Translation: CASSLGGRAYNEQFF.

The gene calls are TRBV6-5 and TRBJ2-7, with 11 bases fitting TRBD1. The ends lost 6 bases at V and 2 bases at J; junction bases unmatched: 3. Germline CDR1 and CDR2: MNHEY and SVGAGI. The CDR3 is made up of 14 amino acids. Written as DNA, the CDR3 is TGTGCCAGCAGGGGGACAGGGGGTGCCTACGAGCAGTACTTC. Protein product: CASRGTGGAYEQYF.

This clone was detected ten times or more. The rearrangement links TRBV2 to TRBJ2-7, with TRBD1 as a possible D gene (7 bases). This CDR3 contains 15 residues. Trimming took off 10 bases at V and 5 bases at J, with 24 bases between the two ends. From germline, CDR1 is SNHLY and CDR2 FYNNEI. The CDR3 DNA sequence: TGTGCCACCAGCGTCCCCCAGGGGGGATTCCACGAGCAGTACTTC. This codes for CATSVPQGGFHEQYF.

The chain combines TRBV9 with TRBJ2-5; 7 positions match TRBD2. CDR3 size: 12 residues. The germline gives CDR1 SGDLS, CDR2 YYNGEE. The V segment lost 1 base and the J segment 7 bases; nucleotides outside the gene matches: 1. The CDR3 here is CASSVSGGTQYF. In DNA form, the CDR3 reads TGTGCCAGCAGCGTATCGGGAGGGACCCAGTACTTC.

Written as DNA, the CDR3 is TGTGCCAGCAGTTTATCCAGATTCGACGAGCAGTACTTC. It translates to CASSLSRFDEQYF. The chain joins TRBV28 to TRBJ2-7, with D uncertain. Trimming shortened V by 1 base and J by 5 bases, and 9 bases separated the two germline ends. The CDR3 is made up of 13 amino acids. Germline-derived CDR1 and CDR2 are MDHEN and SYDVKM.

This clone was found once. The V and J genes are TRBV5-1 and TRBJ1-2, with D possibly TRBD1 on 6 matching bases. This CDR3 spans 12 amino acids. Trimming removed 7 bases from V and 4 bases from J, with 11 bases in between. From germline, CDR1 is SGHRS and CDR2 YFSETQ. The CDR3 reads CASAGTSYGYTF. The CDR3 bases are TGCGCCAGCGCCGGGACAAGCTATGGCTACACCTTC.

The chain combines TRBV5-1 with TRBJ2-1; maybe TRBD2 (5 bases). The V gene's germline CDR1 is SGHRS and CDR2 YFSETQ. V lost 1 base and J 3 bases, leaving 11 bases between the germline ends. The CDR3 length is 15 residues. The CDR3 coding sequence is TGCGCCAGCAGCTTGAGGACTGGAAACTACAATGAGCAGTTCTTC. This sequence encodes CASSLRTGNYNEQFF.

The V call is TRBV10-3, the J call TRBJ2-7; a weak D match, TRBD2 (6 bases). The CDR3 consists of 15 residues. V was cut by 2 bases and J by 3 bases, with 14 bases left in between. CDR1 and CDR2 from the germline V gene are ENHRY and SYGVKD. The CDR3 DNA is TGTGCCATCAGTGAGAGTATGGGGGGAGGCTACGAGCAGTACTTC. Its protein product is CAISESMGGGYEQYF.

The V gene is TRBV19, the J gene TRBJ1-5, with 7 positions matching TRBD1. There are 18 residues in the CDR3. The germline V gene encodes CDR1 LNHDA and CDR2 SQIVND (reference sequence). With 6 bases clipped from V and 2 bases from J, the junction kept 16 bases outside the gene matches. CDR3 sequence (DNA): TGTGCCAGTAGCATGTCGGAAGGGGGCCATAATGGCAATCAGCCCCAGCATTTT. The encoded protein is CASSMSEGGHNGNQPQHF.

This chain uses TRBV29-1 with TRBJ2-1; a possible D gene is TRBD1 (6 bases). CDR3 size: 13 residues. V was trimmed by 7 bases and J by 5 bases, leaving 15 bases between them. Germline lookup yields CDR1 SQVTM and CDR2 ANQGSEA. The CDR3 region has the DNA TGCAGCGCCGGACAGTATAGGGACAATGAGCAGTTCTTC. Its protein product is CSAGQYRDNEQFF.

CDR3 DNA: TGTGCCAGTAGTAAACTAGCGGGGAACTACAATGAGCAGTTCTTC. Translating gives CASSKLAGNYNEQFF. This chain joins TRBV19 and TRBJ2-1; 10 bases are a match to TRBD2. The CDR3 extends over 15 amino acids. CDR1 and CDR2 from the germline V gene are LNHDA and SQIVND (reference sequence). Germline trimming cut 4 bases from V and 3 bases from J; bases unmatched to any gene: 3. Variable domain in full (rest from reference TRBV19 and TRBJ2-1): DGGITQSPKYLFRKEGQNVTLSCEQNLNHDAMYWYRQDPGQGLRLIYYSQIVNDFQKGDIAEGYSVSREKKESFPLTVTSAQKNPTAFYLCASSKLAGNYNEQFFGPGTRLTVL.

V and J are TRBV28 and TRBJ1-4; perhaps TRBD1 as D (5 bases). Germline CDR1 MDHEN, CDR2 SYDVKM. The CDR3 runs to 14 residues. The V end lost 4 bases, the J end lost 0 bases, and 6 bases lay between the germline ends. The CDR3 sequence: CASSSGATNEKLFF. The CDR3 DNA reads as TGTGCCAGCAGTTCGGGGGCAACTAATGAAAAACTGTTTTTT.

CDR3 residues: CASKSGTSGTGELFF. CDR3 sequence (DNA): TGTGCCAGCAAGTCAGGGACTAGCGGGACCGGGGAGCTGTTTTTT. The chain combines TRBV2 with TRBJ2-2; 12 bases map to TRBD2. After removal of 7 bases from V and 5 bases from J, the junction contained 5 bases not matched to a gene. In germline, CDR1 is SNHLY, CDR2 FYNNEI. The CDR3 extends over 15 amino acids.